The TCR beta chain under discussion was sequenced for a study of spatial heterogeneity in lung cancer. Germline assignment: CDR1 SGHRS and CDR2 YFSETQ. The length of the CDR3 is 10 residues. Trimming removed 3 bases from V and 2 bases from J, with 0 bases in between. Time point reported: sample taken at primary tumor resection. From the 5' RACE reads, TCRdb called clonotypes with MiXCR, one entry per CDR3 protein. The sample lists around 87,000 distinct CDR3 sequences; approximately 12% were seen once. Sample: PBMCs, taken at surgery. This clonotype was obtained from a male donor with early-stage non-small cell lung cancer. The chain carries TRBV5-1 and TRBJ2-7, with D uncertain. DNA for the CDR3: TGCGCCAGCAGCTCCTACGAGCAGTACTTC. The encoded protein is CASSSYEQYF.